These T cell receptor beta chains were read from a single sample in a study of cytomegalovirus exposure and HLA in healthy donors. The repertoire was sequenced with immunoSEQ multiplex PCR; TCRdb's copy has only in-frame clones and lacks some. The sample has about 260,000 clones, 90% seen once; the top ten hold under 4%. Sequenced: PBMCs. Receptors were obtained from a woman aged 25 to 45 in good health and CMV-seronegative. CDR3s include the opening cysteine and the closing phenylalanine or tryptophan. Each record gives: J gene, clone size, V gene, CDR3 protein. For some rows the clone size is stated as once, few or many, or as a class when expanded; others skip it.

j_gene: TRBJ2-7; abundance: .; v_gene: TRBV7-9; CDR3aa: CASSLADRAYEQYF
j_gene: TRBJ2-7; abundance: .; v_gene: TRBV4-3; CDR3aa: CASSPGTRWSWEQYF
j_gene: TRBJ1-5; abundance: .; v_gene: TRBV19; CDR3aa: CASLGVGSNQPQHF
j_gene: TRBJ2-3; abundance: once; v_gene: TRBV19; CDR3aa: CASSIGSGGGTDTQYF
j_gene: TRBJ2-4; abundance: .; v_gene: TRBV9; CDR3aa: CASSVGVGIAGGSLQYF
j_gene: TRBJ1-5; abundance: .; v_gene: TRBV15; CDR3aa: CATSSGNQPQHF
j_gene: TRBJ2-7; abundance: .; v_gene: TRBV6-5; CDR3aa: CASSYSEGYEQYF
j_gene: TRBJ2-7; abundance: .; v_gene: TRBV29-1; CDR3aa: CSVAHHEQYF
j_gene: TRBJ2-7; abundance: once; v_gene: TRBV9; CDR3aa: CASSATGGIGDEQYF
j_gene: TRBJ1-1; abundance: .; v_gene: TRBV6-6; CDR3aa: CASSTAGDGTEAFF
j_gene: TRBJ2-4; abundance: .; v_gene: TRBV28; CDR3aa: CASRNGRIQYF
j_gene: TRBJ2-7; abundance: .; v_gene: TRBV27; CDR3aa: CASSDGQAYEQYF
j_gene: TRBJ1-2; abundance: .; v_gene: TRBV28; CDR3aa: CASSFPGEGYGYTF
j_gene: TRBJ2-2; abundance: few; v_gene: TRBV27; CDR3aa: CASSFRVIGELFF
j_gene: TRBJ2-7; abundance: .; v_gene: TRBV9; CDR3aa: CASSVGLAGPEQYF
j_gene: TRBJ1-2; abundance: .; v_gene: TRBV7-8; CDR3aa: CASRGQGALGYTF
j_gene: TRBJ2-1; abundance: .; v_gene: TRBV7-3; CDR3aa: CASSLGGLAGEFSYNEQFF
j_gene: TRBJ2-5; abundance: .; v_gene: TRBV4-1; CDR3aa: CASSQDGLAGVVETQYF
j_gene: TRBJ2-7; abundance: .; v_gene: TRBV5-1; CDR3aa: CASSLVSSGRARVDEQYF
j_gene: TRBJ1-2; abundance: .; v_gene: TRBV18; CDR3aa: CASSRGRETVNYGYTF
j_gene: TRBJ2-3; abundance: .; v_gene: TRBV28; CDR3aa: CASTMEYSSTDTQYF
j_gene: TRBJ1-1; abundance: .; v_gene: TRBV2; CDR3aa: CASSVLERNTEAFF